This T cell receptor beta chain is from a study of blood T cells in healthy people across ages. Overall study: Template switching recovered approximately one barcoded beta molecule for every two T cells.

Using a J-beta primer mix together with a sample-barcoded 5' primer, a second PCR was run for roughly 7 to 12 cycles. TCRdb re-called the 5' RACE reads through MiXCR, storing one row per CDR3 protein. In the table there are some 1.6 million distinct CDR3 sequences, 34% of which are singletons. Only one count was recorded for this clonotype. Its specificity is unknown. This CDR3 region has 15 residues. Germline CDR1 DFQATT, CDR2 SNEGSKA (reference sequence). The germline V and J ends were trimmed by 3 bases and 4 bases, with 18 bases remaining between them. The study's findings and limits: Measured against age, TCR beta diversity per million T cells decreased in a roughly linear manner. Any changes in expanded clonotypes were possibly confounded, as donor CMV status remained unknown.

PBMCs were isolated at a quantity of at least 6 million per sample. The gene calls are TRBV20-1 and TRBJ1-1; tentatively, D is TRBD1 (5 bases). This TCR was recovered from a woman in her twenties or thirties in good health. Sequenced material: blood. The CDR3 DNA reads TGCAGTGCTAGGGGGGAGAGTGGGTTTAGCACTGAAGCTTTCTTT. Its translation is CSARGESGFSTEAFF.